This TCR beta chain was captured by sequencing in a study of blood T cell repertoires in COVID-19 (TCRdb year 2020). In the study overall: The collaborator samples originated in the United States, Italy and Spain and spanned the acute and convalescent phases of COVID-19. The material from the prospective study consisted of cDNA or gDNA derived from T cells, B-cell-depleted T cells, or PBMCs. Deeply sampled blood TCRbeta repertoires from subjects exposed to, actively infected with, or recovered from COVID-19 were included in the dataset. The repertoires were released in a freely available public database intended as a resource for research on the immune response to SARS-CoV-2. The samples were drawn from two sources: the first 160 participants of the ongoing ImmuneRACE study, and 950 to 1,500 subjects contributed by 6 global collaborators. The sample metadata nearly always contained a de-identified subject ID, COVID-19 status, age in years and sex. Where HLA class I and class II types were available, the types were taken from metadata supplied by the sample provider, not from assay-based typing.

CDR1 and CDR2 are read off the germline V gene as SGHTA and FQGTGA. The CDR3 covers 16 residues, taking in both the cysteine and the phenylalanine. Only the CDR3 part of the read is kept: 48 bases, read in frame from the first base. Compared with germline, V lacks 6 bases and J lacks 0 bases; bases without a gene match: 8. TCRbeta CDR3 regions were amplified from genomic DNA by means of the immunoSEQ Assay, a bias-controlled multiplex PCR. Per the original workflow: Nucleated cell counts per sample were estimated from amplification of reference gene primers within the assay. Sequence reads were collapsed and filtered to measure the absolute abundance of every unique TCRbeta CDR3 rearrangement. For each sample, productive Simpson clonality was calculated by taking the square root of Simpson's diversity index across productive rearrangements. The table comes from immuneACCESS by way of TCRdb, which keeps in-frame sequences with V and J called. Part of the clones is missing from these tables; in studies checked, under half for an unresolved V gene and the rest for unknown reasons. V, J and clone size were drawn from that table, and D and trimming were deduced from the DNA. The sample yields some 150,000 clones; about 86% were counted once. Of the sample, 3% falls within the top ten clones.

With regard to this clone: The clone's antigen remains unknown. Base qualities were left out, and no much larger clone turns up one base away.

Whole blood was collected in K2EDTA tubes by collaborating institutions according to the institutions' own protocols. For TCRbeta analysis, collaborators shipped samples as frozen whole blood, isolated PBMCs, or DNA extracted from either of those sample types. What the study reported, not specific to this receptor: The quantity of clinical and demographic metadata differed by source and by participant and was supplied without curation.

This TCR derives from a woman aged 80 or older with acute or convalescent COVID-19. The material sequenced was peripheral blood. The chain links TRBV7-3 with TRBJ1-2, and 9 junction bases match TRBD1. The nucleotide sequence is TGTGCCAGCAGTCAAGGACAGGGGAGTTCTAACTATGGCTACACCTTC. Protein translation: CASSQGQGSSNYGYTF. Extended through the reference TRBV7-3 and TRBJ1-2 proteins, this CDR3 yields the full variable domain: GAGVSQTPSNKVTEKGKYVELRCDPISGHTALYWYRQSLGQGPEFLIYFQGTGAADDSGLPNDRFFAVRPEGSVSTLKIQRTERGDSAVYLCASSQGQGSSNYGYTFGSGTRLTVV.